This TCR beta chain appears in the sequencing data of a study of blood T cell repertoires in COVID-19. About the study: The cDNA or gDNA used as material had been derived from T cells, B-cell-depleted T cells, or PBMCs.

Original analysis: Amplification of reference gene primers was used by the study to estimate nucleated cell counts. This table comes from immunoSEQ multiplex PCR, and its TCRdb copy is limited to in-frame clones, with some not included. The DNA gave D and trimming, while V, J and clone size come from that table. The repertoire has about 36,000 clones, around nine tenths of them found once; the top ten carry 4.8%. The V and J ends lost 0 bases and 5 bases respectively, with 11 bases between them. Germline lookup yields CDR1 SGHNT and CDR2 YYREEE (reference sequence). CDR3 length: 14 amino acids. The clonotype was recovered from a human donor in a cohort sampled during active COVID-19. Material: peripheral blood. The chain couples TRBV5-4 to TRBJ1-2; D ambiguous. The CDR3 DNA reads TGTGCCAGCAGCTTGGGTGGGCGTCGGTATGGCTACACCTTC. Its protein product is CASSLGGRRYGYTF.